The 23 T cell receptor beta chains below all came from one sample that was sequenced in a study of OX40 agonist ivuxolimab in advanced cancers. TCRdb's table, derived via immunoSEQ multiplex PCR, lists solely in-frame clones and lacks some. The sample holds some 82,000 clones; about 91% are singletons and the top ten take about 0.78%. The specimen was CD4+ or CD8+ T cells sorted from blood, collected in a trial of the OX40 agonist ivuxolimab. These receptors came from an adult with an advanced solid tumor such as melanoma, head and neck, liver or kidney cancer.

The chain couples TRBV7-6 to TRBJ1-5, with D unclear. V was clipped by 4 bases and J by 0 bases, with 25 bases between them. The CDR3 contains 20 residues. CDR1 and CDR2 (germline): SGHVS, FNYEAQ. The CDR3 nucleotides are TGTGCCAGCAGCTCAAGCTTAGCGGAACGATCGCGGGTTAGCAATCAGCCCCAGCATTTT. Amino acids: CASSSSLAERSRVSNQPQHF.

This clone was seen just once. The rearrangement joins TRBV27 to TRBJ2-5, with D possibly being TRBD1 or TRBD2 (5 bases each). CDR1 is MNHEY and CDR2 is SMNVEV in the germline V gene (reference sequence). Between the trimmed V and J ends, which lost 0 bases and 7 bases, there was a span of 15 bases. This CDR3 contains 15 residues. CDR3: CASSLSSGPTGTQYF. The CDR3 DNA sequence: TGTGCCAGCAGTTTATCCTCGGGACCCACGGGGACCCAGTACTTC.

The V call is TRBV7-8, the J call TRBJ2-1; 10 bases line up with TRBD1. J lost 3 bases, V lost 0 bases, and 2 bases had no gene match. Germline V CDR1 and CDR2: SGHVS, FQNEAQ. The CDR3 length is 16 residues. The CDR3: CASSLAGTGVYNEQFF. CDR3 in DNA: TGTGCCAGCAGCTTAGCCGGGACAGGGGTCTACAATGAGCAGTTCTTC.

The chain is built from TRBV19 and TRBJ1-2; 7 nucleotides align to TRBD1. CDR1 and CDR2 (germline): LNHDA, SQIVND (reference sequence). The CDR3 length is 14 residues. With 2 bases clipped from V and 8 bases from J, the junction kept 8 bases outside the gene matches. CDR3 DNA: TGTGCCAGTAGTATACCCGGGACAGCTATGGGCTACACCTTC. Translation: CASSIPGTAMGYTF.

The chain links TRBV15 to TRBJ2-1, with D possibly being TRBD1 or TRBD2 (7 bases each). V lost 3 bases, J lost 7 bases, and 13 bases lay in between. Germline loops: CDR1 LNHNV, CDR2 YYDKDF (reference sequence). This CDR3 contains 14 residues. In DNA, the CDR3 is TGTGCCACCAGCAGGGGGGGGACAGCAAATGAGCAGTTCTTC. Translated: CATSRGGTANEQFF.

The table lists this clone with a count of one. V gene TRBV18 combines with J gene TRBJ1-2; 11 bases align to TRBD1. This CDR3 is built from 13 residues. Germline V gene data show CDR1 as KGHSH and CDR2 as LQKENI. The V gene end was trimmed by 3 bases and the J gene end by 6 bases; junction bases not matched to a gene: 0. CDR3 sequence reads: CASSPGQGDGYTF. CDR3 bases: TGTGCCAGCTCACCGGGACAGGGGGATGGCTACACCTTC. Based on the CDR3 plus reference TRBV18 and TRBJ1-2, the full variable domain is NAGVMQNPRHLVRRRGQEARLRCSPMKGHSHVYWYRQLPEEGLKFMVYLQKENIIDESGMPKERFSAEFPKEGPSILRIQQVVRGDSAAYFCASSPGQGDGYTFGSGTRLTVV.

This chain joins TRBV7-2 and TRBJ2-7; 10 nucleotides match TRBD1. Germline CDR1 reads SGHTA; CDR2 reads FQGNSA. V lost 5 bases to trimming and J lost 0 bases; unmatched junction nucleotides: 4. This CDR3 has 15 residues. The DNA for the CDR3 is TGTGCCAGCAGCGGACAGGGGGGATTCTCCTACGAGCAGTACTTC. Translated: CASSGQGGFSYEQYF.

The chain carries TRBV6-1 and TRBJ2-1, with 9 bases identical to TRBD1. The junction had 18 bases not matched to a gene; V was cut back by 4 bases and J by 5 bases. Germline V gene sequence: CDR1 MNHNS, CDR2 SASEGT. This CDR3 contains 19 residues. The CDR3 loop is CASSGDRAAAGSSHNEQFF. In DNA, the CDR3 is TGTGCCAGCAGTGGGGACAGGGCAGCTGCCGGGAGTTCCCACAATGAGCAGTTCTTC.

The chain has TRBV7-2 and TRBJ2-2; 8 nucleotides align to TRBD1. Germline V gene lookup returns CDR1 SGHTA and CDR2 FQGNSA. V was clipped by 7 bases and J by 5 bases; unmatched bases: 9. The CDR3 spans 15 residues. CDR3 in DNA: TGTGCCAGCAATGGAGGACAGGGTATGACCGGGGAGCTGTTTTTT. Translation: CASNGGQGMTGELFF.

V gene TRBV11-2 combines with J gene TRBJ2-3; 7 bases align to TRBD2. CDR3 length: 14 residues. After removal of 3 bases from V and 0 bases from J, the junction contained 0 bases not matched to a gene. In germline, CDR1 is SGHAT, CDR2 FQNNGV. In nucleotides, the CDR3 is TGTGCCAGCAGCTTTAGCGGGAGCACAGATACGCAGTATTTT. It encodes CASSFSGSTDTQYF.

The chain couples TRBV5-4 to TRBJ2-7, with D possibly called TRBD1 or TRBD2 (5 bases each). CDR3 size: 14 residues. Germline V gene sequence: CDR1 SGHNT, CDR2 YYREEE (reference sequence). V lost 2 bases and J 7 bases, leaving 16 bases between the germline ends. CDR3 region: CASSFGTAPREQYF. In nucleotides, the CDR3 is TGTGCCAGCAGCTTCGGGACCGCGCCCCGGGAGCAGTACTTC.

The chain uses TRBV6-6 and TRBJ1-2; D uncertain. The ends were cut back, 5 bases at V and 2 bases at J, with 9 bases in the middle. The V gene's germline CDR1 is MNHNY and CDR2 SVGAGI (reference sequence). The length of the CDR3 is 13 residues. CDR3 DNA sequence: TGTGCCAGCAGTCCCGGTGGGAACTATGGCTACACCTTC. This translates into CASSPGGNYGYTF.

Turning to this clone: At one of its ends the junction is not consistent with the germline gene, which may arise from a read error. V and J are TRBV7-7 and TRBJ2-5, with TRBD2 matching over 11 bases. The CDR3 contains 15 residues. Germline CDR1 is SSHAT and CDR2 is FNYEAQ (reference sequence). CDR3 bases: TGTGCTAGCAGCCAGCGGACTAGCGGGTCGGAGACCCAGTACTTC. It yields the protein CASSQRTSGSETQYF. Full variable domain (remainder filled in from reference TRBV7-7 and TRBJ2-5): GAGVSQSPRYKVTKRGQDVTLRCDPISSHATLYWYQQALGQGPEFLTYFNYEAQPDKSGLPSDRFSAERPEGSISTLTIQRTEQRDSAMYRCASSQRTSGSETQYFGPGTRLLVL.

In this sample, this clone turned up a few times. The CDR3 DNA follows: TGTGCCTGGAGTCCCGGGGTTAACACTGAAGCTTTCTTT. This codes for CAWSPGVNTEAFF. V usage is TRBV30 and J usage is TRBJ1-1; D remains ambiguous. The CDR3 is 13 amino acids. Trimming took off 2 bases at V and 2 bases at J, with 9 bases between the two ends. Germline CDR1 and CDR2: GTSNPN and SVGIG (reference sequence).

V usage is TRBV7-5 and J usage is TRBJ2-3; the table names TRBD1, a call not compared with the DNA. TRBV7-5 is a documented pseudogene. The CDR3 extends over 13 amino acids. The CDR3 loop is CARSCRGTDTQYF. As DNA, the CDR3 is TGTGCCAGAAGCTGCAGGGGCACAGATACGCAGTATTTT.

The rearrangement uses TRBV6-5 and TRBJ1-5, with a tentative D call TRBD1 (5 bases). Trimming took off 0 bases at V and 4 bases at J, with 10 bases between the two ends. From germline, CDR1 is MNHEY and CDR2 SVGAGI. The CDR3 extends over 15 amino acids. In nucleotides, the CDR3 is TGTGCCAGCAGTTACTCGGGACGGCCTAATCAGCCCCAGCATTTT. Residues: CASSYSGRPNQPQHF.

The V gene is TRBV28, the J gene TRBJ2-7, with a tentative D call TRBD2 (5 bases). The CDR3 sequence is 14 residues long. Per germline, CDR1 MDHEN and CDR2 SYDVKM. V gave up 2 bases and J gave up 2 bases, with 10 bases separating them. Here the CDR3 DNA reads TGTGCCAGCAGTTTACCGGGGAGCCCCTACGAGCAGTACTTC. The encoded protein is CASSLPGSPYEQYF. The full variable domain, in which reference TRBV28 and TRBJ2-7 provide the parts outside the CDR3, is DVKVTQSSRYLVKRTGEKVFLECVQDMDHENMFWYRQDPGLGLRLIYFSYDVKMKEKGDIPEGYSVSREKKERFSLILESASTNQTSMYLCASSLPGSPYEQYFGPGTRLTVT.

This chain's CDR3 is CASSRTTMMTDTQYF. The CDR3 nucleotides are TGCGCCAGCAGCCGGACAACTATGATGACAGATACGCAGTATTTT. V is TRBV4-3 and J is TRBJ2-3, with D possibly being TRBD1 (5 bases). CDR3 length equals 15 residues. With 4 bases removed from V and 3 bases from J, the gap between germline ends came to 14 bases. Germline V gives CDR1 LGHNA, CDR2 YSLEER.

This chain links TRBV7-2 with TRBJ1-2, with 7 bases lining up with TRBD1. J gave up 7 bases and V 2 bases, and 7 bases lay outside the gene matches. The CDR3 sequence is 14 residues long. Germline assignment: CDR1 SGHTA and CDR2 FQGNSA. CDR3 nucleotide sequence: TGTGCCAGCAGCTTACCCCGGGACAGTCGTGGCTACACCTTC. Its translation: CASSLPRDSRGYTF.

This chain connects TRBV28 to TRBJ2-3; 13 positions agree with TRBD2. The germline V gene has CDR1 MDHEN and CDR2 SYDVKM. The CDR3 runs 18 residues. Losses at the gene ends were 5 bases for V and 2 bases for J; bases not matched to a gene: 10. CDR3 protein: CASSQGLAGIVLTDTQYF. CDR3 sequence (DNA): TGTGCCAGCAGTCAGGGACTAGCGGGGATTGTCCTCACAGATACGCAGTATTTT.

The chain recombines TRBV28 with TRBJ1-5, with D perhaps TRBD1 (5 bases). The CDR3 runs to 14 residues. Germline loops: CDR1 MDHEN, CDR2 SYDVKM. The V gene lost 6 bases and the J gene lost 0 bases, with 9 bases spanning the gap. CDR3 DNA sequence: TGTGCCAGCAGACCAGGGAATAGCAATCAGCCCCAGCATTTT. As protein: CASRPGNSNQPQHF.

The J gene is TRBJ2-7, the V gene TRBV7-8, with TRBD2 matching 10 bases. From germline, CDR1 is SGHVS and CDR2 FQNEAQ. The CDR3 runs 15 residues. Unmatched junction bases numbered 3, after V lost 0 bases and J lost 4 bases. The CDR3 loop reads CASSLAVAGGYEQYF. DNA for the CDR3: TGTGCCAGCAGCTTAGCGGTAGCGGGGGGTTACGAGCAGTACTTC. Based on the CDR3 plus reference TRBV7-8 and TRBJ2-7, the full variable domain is GAGVSQSPRYKVAKRGQDVALRCDPISGHVSLFWYQQALGQGPEFLTYFQNEAQLDKSGLPSDRFFAERPEGSVSTLKIQRTQQEDSAVYLCASSLAVAGGYEQYFGPGTRLTVT.

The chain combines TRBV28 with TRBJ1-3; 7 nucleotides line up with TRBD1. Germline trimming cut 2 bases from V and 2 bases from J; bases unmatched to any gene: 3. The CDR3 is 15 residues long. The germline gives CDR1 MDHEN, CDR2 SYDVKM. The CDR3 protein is CASSLTQGAGNTIYF. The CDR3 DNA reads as TGTGCCAGCAGTTTAACGCAGGGGGCTGGAAACACCATATATTTT.